The rows below give T cell receptor beta chains drawn from one sample of a study of type 1 and type 2 diabetes patients. Each CDR3 protein is one row after TCRdb ran MiXCR on the multiplex PCR reads. The sample carries about 250,000 distinct CDR3 sequences, 47% recorded once. The material sequenced was peripheral blood mononuclear cells (PBMCs). The source of these receptors is a man in his late teens or twenties with type 2 diabetes. Both conserved end residues are part of each CDR3. Each record gives: clone size, V gene, D gene, J gene, CDR3 protein, CDR3 DNA. The D gene is left open where the match is weak. A clone size is listed for some rows: how often the clone was seen (once, few, many), or a class if it is expanded.

>few|TRBV2|-|TRBJ1-1
CASTLQRASMNTEAFF
TGTGCCAGCACCCTCCAAAGGGCGAGTATGAACACTGAAGCTTTCTTT
>-|TRBV19|-|TRBJ2-1
CASSPAGANYNEQFF
TGTGCCAGTAGTCCCGCGGGGGCCAACTACAATGAGCAGTTCTTC
>-|TRBV29-1|-|TRBJ2-3
CSVSGVLSSTDTQYF
TGCAGCGTTTCGGGGGTACTGTCTAGCACAGATACGCAGTATTTT
>-|TRBV10-3|TRBD2|TRBJ2-7
CAISDGTSGRARASYEQYF
TGTGCCATCAGTGACGGGACTAGCGGGAGGGCCAGGGCATCCTACGAGCAGTACTTC
>few|TRBV7-2|TRBD1|TRBJ2-7
CATLTGSNYEQYF
TGTGCCACCCTGACAGGGTCTAATTACGAGCAGTACTTC
>-|TRBV7-8|-|TRBJ1-6
CASSLGSSSPLHF
TGTGCCAGCAGCTTGGGCAGCAGTTCACCCCTCCACTTT
>-|TRBV6-5|-|TRBJ2-5
CASSRPGLQETQYF
TGTGCCAGCAGCCGCCCGGGCCTTCAAGAGACCCAGTACTTC
>-|TRBV7-2|-|TRBJ1-5
CASSSWGTGLEDQPQHF
TGTGCCAGCAGCTCTTGGGGTACAGGGTTGGAAGATCAGCCCCAGCATTTT
>-|TRBV7-2|TRBD1|TRBJ2-7
CASSSTRDSPYEQYF
TGTGCCAGCAGCAGTACCCGGGACAGTCCCTACGAGCAGTACTTC
>many|TRBV30|TRBD2|TRBJ2-7
CAWSRVAGNYEQYF
TGTGCCTGGAGTAGAGTAGCGGGAAACTACGAGCAGTACTTC
>-|TRBV7-9|-|TRBJ1-2
CASSAPIANYGYTF
TGTGCCAGCAGCGCCCCCATTGCTAACTATGGCTACACCTTC